The 18 T cell receptor beta chains in this list originate from one sample, sequenced in a study of beta chain features in type 1 diabetes. As every portion of the isolated RNA was reverse transcribed, the sequencing read expressed TCRB transcripts. Method: immunoSEQ multiplex PCR; TCRdb's copy keeps in-frame clones and lacks some. Of around 400,000 clones listed, roughly 15% are singletons. The material sequenced was naive CD4+ T cells from blood. These receptors were taken from a woman under 30 in good health.

This clone has more than one count but fewer than ten. The chain combines TRBV29-1 with TRBJ2-3, with TRBD1 matching 9 bases. Germline V gives CDR1 SQVTM, CDR2 ANQGSEA. The CDR3 loop spans 15 amino acids. J was trimmed by 4 bases and V by 4 bases; bases with no gene match: 9. The CDR3 sequence: CSVGRGTGGPDTQYF. CDR3 coding DNA: TGCAGCGTTGGTCGAGGAACAGGGGGCCCAGATACGCAGTATTTT.

The sample holds a few counts of this clone. The chain combines TRBV4-3 with TRBJ1-4; TRBD1 aligns across 7 bases. The trim removed 0 bases at V and 7 bases at J, leaving 5 bases unmatched. Germline V gene sequence: CDR1 LGHNA, CDR2 YSLEER. The CDR3 extends over 15 amino acids. CDR3 nucleotide sequence: TGCGCCAGCAGCCAAGATTTAGGGGGCGGTGAAAAACTGTTTTTT. This encodes CASSQDLGGGEKLFF.

This clone was seen more than once but under ten times. V gene TRBV5-1 combines with J gene TRBJ2-7, with 7 bases that match TRBD1. V shed 4 bases and J 3 bases; nucleotides not matched to a gene: 7. The CDR3 runs to 14 residues. Germline V CDR1 and CDR2: SGHRS, YFSETQ. The chain's CDR3 is CASSRGQVSYEQYF. DNA of the CDR3: TGCGCCAGCAGCCGCGGACAGGTCAGCTACGAGCAGTACTTC.

This chain links TRBV28 with TRBJ1-1; 9 nucleotides match TRBD1. Germline lookup yields CDR1 MDHEN and CDR2 SYDVKM. The CDR3 length is 17 residues. J was trimmed by 6 bases and V by 6 bases; bases with no gene match: 17. The CDR3 DNA reads TGTGCCAGCAGCCGATGGGCCGGGACAGGGAAAGGCGCTGAAGCTTTCTTT. This encodes CASSRWAGTGKGAEAFF.

The rearrangement joins TRBV7-9 to TRBJ1-2, with TRBD1 matching over 7 bases. The CDR3 spans 14 residues. CDR1 is SEHNR and CDR2 is FQNEAQ in the germline V gene (reference sequence). V was clipped by 3 bases and J by 6 bases; unmatched bases: 7. CDR3 DNA: TGTGCCAGCAGCTTGGACAGGAATTGGGATGGCTACACCTTC. It encodes CASSLDRNWDGYTF.

This clone has more than one count but fewer than ten. The chain has TRBV29-1 and TRBJ1-1, with no clear D. The CDR3 totals 15 residues. The V end was cut by 4 bases, the J end by 0 bases, with 15 bases between. Germline V gives CDR1 SQVTM, CDR2 ANQGSEA. CDR3 region: CSVAYKAALNTEAFF. In nucleotides, the CDR3 is TGCAGCGTTGCTTATAAGGCGGCGTTGAACACTGAAGCTTTCTTT.

In its sample, this clone was seen a few times. The chain combines TRBV4-3 with TRBJ2-1; 11 bases align to TRBD2. V was clipped by 0 bases and J by 0 bases; unmatched bases: 7. CDR3 length: 19 amino acids. Germline loops: CDR1 LGHNA, CDR2 YSLEER. The DNA of the CDR3 is TGCGCCAGCAGCCAAGAAAGACTAGCGGGAAAGGCCTCCTACAATGAGCAGTTCTTC. Residues: CASSQERLAGKASYNEQFF.

This clone occurred a few times. The J gene is TRBJ2-7, the V gene TRBV30; D is possibly TRBD1 (6 bases). This CDR3 contains 14 residues. The germline V and J ends were trimmed by 0 bases and 3 bases, with 12 bases remaining between them. Germline loops: CDR1 GTSNPN, CDR2 SVGIG (reference sequence). The CDR3 DNA reads as TGTGCCTGGAGTGTCACAGGACAGCTCTACGAGCAGTACTTC. Translating it yields CAWSVTGQLYEQYF.

The chain combines TRBV30 with TRBJ2-5; D is uncertain. The germline V gene has CDR1 GTSNPN and CDR2 SVGIG (reference sequence). The V gene lost 2 bases and the J gene lost 0 bases, with 7 bases spanning the gap. CDR3 size: 13 residues. The DNA of the CDR3 is TGTGCCTGGAGTACAGATCACCAAGAGACCCAGTACTTC. Translating it yields CAWSTDHQETQYF. Combining the CDR3 with reference TRBV30 and TRBJ2-5 gives the whole variable domain SQTIHQWPATLVQPVGSPLSLECTVEGTSNPNLYWYRQAAGRGLQLLFYSVGIGQISSEVPQNLSASRPQDRQFILSSKKLLLSDSGFYLCAWSTDHQETQYFGPGTRLLVL.

This clone has just a few counts. This CDR3 reads CASSLPRTDYGYTF. Here the CDR3 DNA reads TGTGCCAGCAGTTTACCCCGGACTGACTATGGCTACACCTTC. The J gene is TRBJ1-2, the V gene TRBV28; no reliable D call. The length of the CDR3 is 14 residues. Per the germline V gene, CDR1 is MDHEN and CDR2 is SYDVKM. V was trimmed by 2 bases and J by 3 bases, leaving 10 bases between them.

This clone was seen a handful of times. J is TRBJ1-1 and V is TRBV5-6; TRBD1 aligns across 10 bases. With 4 bases clipped from V and 1 base from J, the junction kept 1 base outside the gene matches. This CDR3 is 14 amino acids long. Germline CDR1 reads SGHDT; CDR2 reads YYEEEE. The DNA for the CDR3 is TGTGCCAGCAGCAGGGACAGGGGGAACACTGAAGCTTTCTTT. Residues: CASSRDRGNTEAFF.

This rearrangement joins TRBV15 to TRBJ2-1, with 8 nucleotides matching TRBD1. Germline CDR1 LNHNV, CDR2 YYDKDF (reference sequence). Germline trimming cut 3 bases from V and 8 bases from J; bases unmatched to any gene: 12. This CDR3 is built from 16 residues. The CDR3: CATSRGRQGKFDEQFF. CDR3 in DNA: TGTGCCACCAGCAGGGGACGACAGGGGAAATTTGATGAGCAGTTCTTC.

This clone has a handful of counts. The chain employs TRBV5-8 and TRBJ1-5; tentatively, D is TRBD1 (6 bases). Germline V gives CDR1 SGHTS, CDR2 YDEGEE. The CDR3 has 15 amino acids. V lost 4 bases and J lost 7, with 18 bases in between. The CDR3 region is CASSSPRQAPQPQHF. CDR3 DNA sequence: TGTGCCAGCAGCAGTCCCCGACAGGCCCCCCAGCCCCAGCATTTT.

This chain connects TRBV30 to TRBJ1-1; no clear D. Germline V gene lookup returns CDR1 GTSNPN and CDR2 SVGIG (reference sequence). The V and J ends lost 4 bases and 4 bases respectively, with 13 bases between them. There are 13 residues in the CDR3. CDR3 residues: CAWIRGIPTEAFF. The DNA for the CDR3 is TGTGCCTGGATTAGAGGGATACCCACTGAAGCTTTCTTT.

This clone was recorded a few times. The chain is built from TRBV4-2 and TRBJ1-5; a possible D gene is TRBD1 (5 bases). The germline CDR1 and CDR2 sequences are LGHNA and YNFKEQ. V was shortened by 1 base and J by 4 bases, with 8 bases between the two germline ends. The length of the CDR3 is 14 residues. CDR3 coding DNA: TGTGCCAGCAGCCAAGTCCGGGGGAATCAGCCCCAGCATTTT. Residues: CASSQVRGNQPQHF.

V and J are TRBV4-2 and TRBJ2-3; 12 positions match TRBD2. Germline loops: CDR1 LGHNA, CDR2 YNFKEQ. The CDR3 extends over 18 amino acids. V gave up 6 bases and J gave up 4 bases; unmatched junction bases: 14. The CDR3 sequence: CASRARGASGRAPDTQYF. CDR3 sequence (DNA): TGTGCCAGCAGGGCAAGAGGGGCTAGCGGGAGGGCACCAGATACGCAGTATTTT.

The V gene is TRBV28, the J gene TRBJ1-5; D may be TRBD1 (5 bases). Germline V CDR1 and CDR2: MDHEN, SYDVKM. This CDR3 region has 14 residues. V was pared by 7 bases and J by 2 bases, with 12 bases between. CDR3 in amino acids: CASTGGSGNQPQHF. The CDR3 nucleotides read TGTGCCAGCACTGGGGGGAGCGGCAATCAGCCCCAGCATTTT.

This clone has just a few counts. V gene TRBV7-3 combines with J gene TRBJ2-6; possible D gene TRBD1, 5 bases. Germline V gene lookup returns CDR1 SGHTA and CDR2 FQGTGA. Trimming left V 2 bases short and J 1 base short, with 9 bases between. The CDR3 extends over 16 amino acids. The CDR3 region is CASSLWTPSGANVLTF. The DNA for the CDR3 is TGTGCCAGCAGCTTATGGACACCTTCTGGGGCCAACGTCCTGACTTTC.